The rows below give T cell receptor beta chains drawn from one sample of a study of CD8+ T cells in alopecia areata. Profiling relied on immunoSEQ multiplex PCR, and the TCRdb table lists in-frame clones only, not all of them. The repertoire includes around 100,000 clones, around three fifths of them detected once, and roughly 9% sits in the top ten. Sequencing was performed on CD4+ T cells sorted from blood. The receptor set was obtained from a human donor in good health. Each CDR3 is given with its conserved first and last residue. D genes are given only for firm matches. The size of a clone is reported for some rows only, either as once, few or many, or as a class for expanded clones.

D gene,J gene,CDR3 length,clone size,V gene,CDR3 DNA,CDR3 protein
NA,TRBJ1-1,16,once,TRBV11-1,TGTGCCAGCAGCTTAAAAAGGACCTCTAAGAACACTGAAGCTTTCTTT,CASSLKRTSKNTEAFF
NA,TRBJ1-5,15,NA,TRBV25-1,TGTGCCAGCAGCGTAACCCTAGCGGATGAACAGCCCCAGCATTTT,CASSVTLADEQPQHF
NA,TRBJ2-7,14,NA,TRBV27,TGTGCCACCAGAAGGGAGTACAGCTCCTACGAGCAGTACTTC,CATRREYSSYEQYF
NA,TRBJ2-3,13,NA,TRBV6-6,TGTGCCAGCAGTTACGAAGCCACAGATACGCAGTATTTT,CASSYEATDTQYF
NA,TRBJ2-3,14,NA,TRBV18,TGTGCCAGCTCACCACAACAGGGAACAGATACGCAGTATTTT,CASSPQQGTDTQYF
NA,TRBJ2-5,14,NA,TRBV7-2,TGTGCCAGCAGCTTGGGGGGCGATGGGGAGACCCAGTACTTC,CASSLGGDGETQYF
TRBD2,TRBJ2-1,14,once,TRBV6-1,TGTGCCAGCAGTACTAGCGGGGGGGCCGGAGAGCAGTTCTTC,CASSTSGGAGEQFF
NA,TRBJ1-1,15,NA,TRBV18,TGTGCCAGCTCACCCATACAGGGAGGAGGCACTGAAGCTTTCTTT,CASSPIQGGGTEAFF
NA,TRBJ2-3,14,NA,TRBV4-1,TGCGCCAGCACGCGGGGAGGATTTACAGATACGCAGTATTTT,CASTRGGFTDTQYF
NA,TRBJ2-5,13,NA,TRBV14,TGTGCCAGCAGCCAAAACAGGCAAGAGACCCAGTACTTC,CASSQNRQETQYF
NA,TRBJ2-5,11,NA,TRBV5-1,TGCGCCAGCAGCAGCCAAGAGACCCAGTACTTC,CASSSQETQYF
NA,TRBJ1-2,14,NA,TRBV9,TGTGCCAGCAGCCCCTCTGAGGGCGGAGGGGGCTACACCTTC,CASSPSEGGGGYTF